Each of the 24 T cell receptor beta chains below was sequenced from the same sample in a study of OX40 agonist ivuxolimab in advanced cancers. Some clones are missing from TCRdb's copy, which holds only in-frame ones; the method was immunoSEQ multiplex PCR. The table records around 34,000 clones, over 85% of them present only once. This sample comprised CD4+ or CD8+ T cells sorted from blood, obtained in a trial of the OX40 agonist ivuxolimab. All receptors come from an adult with an advanced solid tumor such as melanoma, head and neck, liver or kidney cancer.

V is TRBV2 and J is TRBJ2-3; D gene uncertain. This CDR3 has 14 amino acids. V was clipped by 1 base and J by 4 bases, with 9 bases between them. CDR1 SNHLY and CDR2 FYNNEI come from the germline V gene. The CDR3 spells CASSEDRWPDTQYF. CDR3 in DNA: TGTGCCAGCAGTGAAGACAGATGGCCAGATACGCAGTATTTT.

This rearrangement joins TRBV10-2 to TRBJ1-3; D remains ambiguous. Trimming removed 6 bases from V and 7 bases from J, with 7 bases in between. CDR1 is WSHSY and CDR2 is SAAADI in the germline V gene. CDR3 length equals 11 residues. The CDR3 here is CASSPDNTIYF. CDR3 nucleotide sequence: TGCGCCAGCAGCCCGGACAACACCATATATTTT.

The genes are TRBV5-1 and TRBJ2-7; weak D call: TRBD2 (7 bases). Germline CDR1 is SGHRS and CDR2 is YFSETQ. The CDR3 totals 17 residues. V gave up 1 base and J gave up 2 bases, with 19 bases separating them. The chain's CDR3 is CASSLKVGGLRAYEQYF. The DNA for the CDR3 is TGCGCCAGCAGCTTGAAGGTCGGGGGGCTCAGGGCCTACGAGCAGTACTTC.

V usage is TRBV4-2 and J usage is TRBJ2-1; 8 bases match TRBD2. CDR1 and CDR2 (germline): LGHNA, YNFKEQ. This CDR3 is built from 18 residues. V shed 0 bases and J 6 bases; nucleotides not matched to a gene: 13. CDR3 sequence (DNA): TGTGCCAGCAGCCAAGATCTAGTGGGACTAGTCCCTCCCAATGAGCAGTTCTTC. Encoded protein: CASSQDLVGLVPPNEQFF.

V usage is TRBV27 and J usage is TRBJ2-3, with D perhaps TRBD2 (5 bases). Trimming took 2 bases from V and 2 from J, leaving 17 bases between them. CDR1 and CDR2 (germline): MNHEY, SMNVEV (reference sequence). The CDR3 runs 17 residues. The CDR3 nucleotides read TGTGCCAGCAGTTTAAATTGGCTAGCTACGATCACAGATACGCAGTATTTT. This gives the protein CASSLNWLATITDTQYF.

This sequence joins TRBV9 and TRBJ1-1, with D unclear. CDR3 length equals 14 residues. Germline values: CDR1 SGDLS, CDR2 YYNGEE. Trimming shortened V by 3 bases and J by 1 base, and 10 bases separated the two germline ends. The CDR3 here is CASSEWVKNTEAFF. The CDR3 bases are TGTGCCAGCAGCGAGTGGGTCAAGAACACTGAAGCTTTCTTT.

This chain links TRBV11-2 with TRBJ2-7; 8 bases are a match to TRBD2. V was pared by 1 base and J by 3 bases, with 5 bases of the junction left unmatched. The CDR3 length is 15 residues. The germline V gene encodes CDR1 SGHAT and CDR2 FQNNGV. CDR3 sequence (DNA): TGTGCCAGCAGCTTAGGGGCTAGCGGGTTCTACGAGCAGTACTTC. Amino acids: CASSLGASGFYEQYF. The full variable domain, in which reference TRBV11-2 and TRBJ2-7 provide the parts outside the CDR3, is EAGVAQSPRYKIIEKRQSVAFWCNPISGHATLYWYQQILGQGPKLLIQFQNNGVVDDSQLPKDRFSAERLKGVDSTLKIQPAKLEDSAVYLCASSLGASGFYEQYFGPGTRLTVT.

This clone was counted between two and nine times. The chain joins TRBV27 to TRBJ1-6; D unresolved. The CDR3 runs to 14 residues. Germline CDR1 and CDR2: MNHEY and SMNVEV (reference sequence). V dropped 0 bases and J dropped 9 bases, with 9 bases sitting between them. The DNA for the CDR3 is TGTGCCAGCAGTTTATCGCAGCTTCCTTCACCCCTCCACTTT. Translated: CASSLSQLPSPLHF.

The rearrangement links TRBV4-1 to TRBJ2-1; 13 bases line up with TRBD2. V was clipped by 4 bases and J by 9 bases; unmatched bases: 9. The CDR3 spans 16 residues. Germline CDR1 reads MGHRA; CDR2 reads YSYEKL. CDR3 sequence: CASSPTSGGASVEQFF. The CDR3 nucleotides read TGCGCCAGCAGCCCCACTAGCGGGGGGGCGTCAGTTGAGCAGTTCTTC.

This clone was recorded once. V usage is TRBV9 and J usage is TRBJ2-3; TRBD2 might be the D (6 bases). This CDR3 comprises 15 residues. The V gene's germline CDR1 is SGDLS and CDR2 YYNGEE. The ends were cut back, 1 base at V and 2 bases at J, with 11 bases in the middle. In DNA, the CDR3 is TGTGCCAGCAGCGTATTTGGCGGGGCCACAGATACGCAGTATTTT. This translates into CASSVFGGATDTQYF. The full variable domain, with the rest looked up from reference TRBV9 and TRBJ2-3, is DSGVTQTPKHLITATGQRVTLRCSPRSGDLSVYWYQQSLDQGLQFLIQYYNGEERAKGNILERFSAQQFPDLHSELNLSSLELGDSALYFCASSVFGGATDTQYFGPGTRLTVL.

The CDR3 reads CASRLAGGRETQYF. CDR3 DNA sequence: TGTGCCAGCCGACTAGCGGGAGGGCGGGAGACCCAGTACTTC. The chain combines TRBV27 with TRBJ2-5; 14 bases are a match to TRBD2. Germline V lookup: CDR1 MNHEY, CDR2 SMNVEV (reference sequence). This CDR3 spans 14 amino acids. The V gene end was trimmed by 8 bases and the J gene end by 5 bases; junction bases not matched to a gene: 4.

The chain combines TRBV28 with TRBJ2-5, with unresolved D. V lost 3 bases, J lost 5 bases, and 7 bases lay in between. This CDR3 has 12 residues. The germline V gene encodes CDR1 MDHEN and CDR2 SYDVKM. CDR3: CASSFGPETQYF. The CDR3 region has the DNA TGTGCCAGCAGTTTTGGGCCGGAGACCCAGTACTTC.

The genes are TRBV14 and TRBJ2-7; a weak D match, TRBD2 (6 bases). Per germline, CDR1 SGHDN and CDR2 FVKESK. Trimming stripped 4 bases from V and 1 base from J, with 17 bases between. The CDR3 runs to 16 residues. This CDR3 reads CASSLGGVRFSYEQYF. The CDR3 DNA reads as TGTGCCAGCAGCCTCGGCGGGGTCCGATTTTCCTACGAGCAGTACTTC.

The rearrangement joins TRBV5-1 to TRBJ1-3; D is uncertain. The CDR3 runs to 13 residues. The germline V and J ends were trimmed by 0 bases and 0 bases, with 1 base remaining between them. The germline gives CDR1 SGHRS, CDR2 YFSETQ. This chain's CDR3 is CASSLASGNTIYF. The CDR3 nucleotides read TGCGCCAGCAGCTTGGCCTCTGGAAACACCATATATTTT.

The chain recombines TRBV19 with TRBJ2-2; D is undetermined. Germline assignment: CDR1 LNHDA and CDR2 SQIVND (reference sequence). Deletions cut 1 base from V and 7 bases from J, with 4 bases between. CDR3 length: 12 amino acids. For the CDR3, the DNA is TGTGCCAGTAGTATAGTTGGCGGGGAGCTGTTTTTT. Translated: CASSIVGGELFF.

The chain combines TRBV9 with TRBJ2-3; D gene unclear. The CDR3 spans 13 residues. V was shortened by 2 bases and J by 6 bases, with 10 bases between the two germline ends. From germline, CDR1 is SGDLS and CDR2 YYNGEE. DNA of the CDR3: TGTGCCAGCAGCGTCCCCCCTACGGATACGCAGTATTTT. Translated: CASSVPPTDTQYF.

The V and J genes are TRBV27 and TRBJ2-7, with D maybe TRBD2 (6 bases). Trimming removed 8 bases at V and 6 bases at J, with 23 bases between. This CDR3 region has 15 residues. CDR1 is MNHEY and CDR2 is SMNVEV in the germline V gene (reference sequence). The DNA for the CDR3 is TGTGCCAGCTGTTATATCGGCGGGGCCGCCGGCGAGCAGTACTTC. Its protein is CASCYIGGAAGEQYF.

This chain uses TRBV5-4 with TRBJ2-7; D is tentatively TRBD1 or TRBD2 (5 bases each). There are 16 residues in the CDR3. Trimming shortened V by 2 bases and J by 4 bases, and 19 bases separated the two germline ends. Germline assignment: CDR1 SGHNT and CDR2 YYREEE (reference sequence). In DNA form, the CDR3 reads TGTGCCAGCAGCTTTGCCGGAGGCTTCCAGGGTTACGAGCAGTACTTC. This gives the protein CASSFAGGFQGYEQYF.

The V gene is TRBV5-1, the J gene TRBJ1-1; D is unresolved. CDR3 length equals 14 residues. From germline, CDR1 is SGHRS and CDR2 YFSETQ. Trimming took off 4 bases at V and 0 bases at J, with 10 bases between the two ends. Written as DNA, the CDR3 is TGCGCCAGCAGCCCTAGTAAGATGAACACTGAAGCTTTCTTT. Protein product: CASSPSKMNTEAFF. Filled out from reference TRBV5-1 and TRBJ1-1, the complete variable domain reads KAGVTQTPRYLIKTRGQQVTLSCSPISGHRSVSWYQQTPGQGLQFLFEYFSETQRNKGNFPGRFSGRQFSNSRSEMNVSTLELGDSALYLCASSPSKMNTEAFFGQGTRLTVV.

As DNA, the CDR3 is TGTGCCAGCAGCGAGACCGGGACTAGCGGGGGGCATCTTCCCTACGAGCAGTACTTC. Translation gives CASSETGTSGGHLPYEQYF. J is TRBJ2-7 and V is TRBV13; 15 nucleotides line up with TRBD2. Germline V gene lookup returns CDR1 PRHDT and CDR2 FYEKMQ (reference sequence). This CDR3 spans 19 amino acids. With 5 bases clipped from V and 2 bases from J, the junction kept 13 bases outside the gene matches.

The chain employs TRBV5-6 and TRBJ2-7; the D is unclear. V was pared by 3 bases and J by 4 bases, with 11 bases between. There are 13 residues in the CDR3. Germline CDR1 SGHDT, CDR2 YYEEEE. CDR3 DNA sequence: TGTGCCAGCAGCTCTCTGGTTGGTTACGAGCAGTACTTC. Translating gives CASSSLVGYEQYF.

The chain links TRBV19 to TRBJ2-7; D gene uncertain. This CDR3 comprises 15 residues. Looked up from germline, CDR1 is LNHDA and CDR2 is SQIVND (reference sequence). V was shortened by 3 bases and J by 0 bases, with 12 bases between the two germline ends. CDR3 DNA sequence: TGTGCCAGTAGTATGGGCAGCCTTCGCTCCTACGAGCAGTACTTC. Its protein is CASSMGSLRSYEQYF.

The rearrangement links TRBV5-4 to TRBJ1-1; D is ambiguous. Germline V gene data show CDR1 as SGHNT and CDR2 as YYREEE (reference sequence). This CDR3 comprises 15 residues. Trimming stripped 3 bases from V and 2 bases from J, with 14 bases between. The CDR3 protein is CASSSPGTQNTEAFF. In DNA, the CDR3 is TGTGCCAGCAGCTCCCCAGGTACACAAAACACTGAAGCTTTCTTT.

Details on this clone: Other DNA sequences within the sample encode an identical CDR3. The rearrangement joins TRBV18 to TRBJ2-7; TRBD1 aligns across 10 bases. This CDR3 has 15 residues. Germline loops: CDR1 KGHSH, CDR2 LQKENI. Trimming cost V 6 bases and J 2 bases; bases outside gene matches: 7. The CDR3 DNA reads TGTGCCAGCTCGAATACCGGGACAGGGGCCTACGAGCAGTACTTC. Protein sequence: CASSNTGTGAYEQYF.